The clone carrying this T cell receptor (beta chain) was detected a few times. This sample is part of a study of pediatric ulcerative colitis. This CDR3 spans 14 amino acids. Germline values: CDR1 SGHNT, CDR2 YENEEA. Germline trimming cut 8 bases from V and 5 bases from J; bases unmatched to any gene: 10. Rectal tissue came from one to two pinch biopsies taken at colonoscopy. Assay used: immunoSEQ multiplex PCR; TCRdb lists only in-frame clones, some missing. The profile shows roughly 17,000 clones, about 76% of them singletons. This receptor was taken from a girl aged 10-17 years with moderate ulcerative colitis. The chain employs TRBV11-3 and TRBJ2-3; 7 bases are a match to TRBD2. Sequencing used gut tissue. CDR3 amino acids: CASASSGVGDTQYF. The CDR3 bases are TGTGCCAGCGCCTCAAGCGGGGTTGGAGATACGCAGTATTTT. Looking up the rest from reference TRBV11-3 and TRBJ2-3 gives the full variable domain: EAGVVQSPRYKIIEKKQPVAFWCNPISGHNTLYWYLQNLGQGPELLIRYENEEAVDDSQLPKDRFSAERLKGVDSTLKIQPAELGDSAVYLCASASSGVGDTQYFGPGTRLTVL.